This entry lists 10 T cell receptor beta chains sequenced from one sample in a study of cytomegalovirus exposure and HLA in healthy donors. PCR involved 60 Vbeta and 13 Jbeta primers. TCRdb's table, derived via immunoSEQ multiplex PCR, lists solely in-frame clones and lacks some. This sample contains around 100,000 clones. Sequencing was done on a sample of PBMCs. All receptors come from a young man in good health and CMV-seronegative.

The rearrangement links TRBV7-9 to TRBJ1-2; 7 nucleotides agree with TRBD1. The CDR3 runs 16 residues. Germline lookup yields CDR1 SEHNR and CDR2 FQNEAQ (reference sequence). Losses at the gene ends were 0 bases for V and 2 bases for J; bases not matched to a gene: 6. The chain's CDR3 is CASSLAQGGPNYGYTF. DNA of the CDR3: TGTGCCAGCAGCTTAGCGCAGGGGGGACCGAACTATGGCTACACCTTC.

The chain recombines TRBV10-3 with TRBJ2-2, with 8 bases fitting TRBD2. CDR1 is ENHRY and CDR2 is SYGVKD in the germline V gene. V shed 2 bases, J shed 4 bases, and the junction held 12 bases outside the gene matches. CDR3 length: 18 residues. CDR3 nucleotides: TGTGCCATCAGTGAGACGACGGGAAGCGGGGGTAGCACCGGGGAGCTGTTTTTT. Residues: CAISETTGSGGSTGELFF.

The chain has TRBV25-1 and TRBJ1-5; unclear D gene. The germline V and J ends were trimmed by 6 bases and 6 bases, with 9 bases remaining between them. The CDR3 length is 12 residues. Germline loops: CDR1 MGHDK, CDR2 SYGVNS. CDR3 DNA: TGTGCCAGCAGCCTAGGAAGTCAGCCCCAGCATTTT. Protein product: CASSLGSQPQHF.

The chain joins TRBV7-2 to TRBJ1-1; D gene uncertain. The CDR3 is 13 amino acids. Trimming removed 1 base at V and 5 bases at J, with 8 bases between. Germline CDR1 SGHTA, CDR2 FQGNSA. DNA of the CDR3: TGTGCCAGCAGCTTAGACAGTAGGACTGAAGCTTTCTTT. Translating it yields CASSLDSRTEAFF.

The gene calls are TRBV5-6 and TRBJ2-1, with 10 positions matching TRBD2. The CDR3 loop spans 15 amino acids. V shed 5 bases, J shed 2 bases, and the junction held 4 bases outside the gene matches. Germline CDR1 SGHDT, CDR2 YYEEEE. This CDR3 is CASRIAGGPYNEQFF. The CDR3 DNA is TGTGCCAGCAGGATAGCGGGGGGACCCTACAATGAGCAGTTCTTC.

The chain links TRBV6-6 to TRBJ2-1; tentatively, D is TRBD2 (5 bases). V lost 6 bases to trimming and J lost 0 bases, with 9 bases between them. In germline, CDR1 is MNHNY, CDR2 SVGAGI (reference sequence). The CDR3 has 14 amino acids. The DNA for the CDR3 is TGTGCCAGCAGGACTACGAGCTCCTACAATGAGCAGTTCTTC. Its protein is CASRTTSSYNEQFF.

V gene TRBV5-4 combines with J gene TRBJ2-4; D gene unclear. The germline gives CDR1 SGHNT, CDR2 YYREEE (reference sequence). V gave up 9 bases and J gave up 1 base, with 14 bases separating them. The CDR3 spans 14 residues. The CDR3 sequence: CAMHPREAKNIQYF. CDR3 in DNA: TGTGCCATGCACCCTCGAGAGGCCAAAAACATTCAGTACTTC. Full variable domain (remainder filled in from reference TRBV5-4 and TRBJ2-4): ETGVTQSPTHLIKTRGQQVTLRCSSQSGHNTVSWYQQALGQGPQFIFQYYREEENGRGNFPPRFSGLQFPNYSSELNVNALELDDSALYLCAMHPREAKNIQYFGAGTRLSVL.

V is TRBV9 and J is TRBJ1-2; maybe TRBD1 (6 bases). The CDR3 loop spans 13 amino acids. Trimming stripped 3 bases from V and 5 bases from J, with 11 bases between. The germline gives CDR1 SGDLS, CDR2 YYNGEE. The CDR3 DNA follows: TGTGCCAGCAGCGCACAGGGAGAGTATGGCTACACCTTC. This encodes CASSAQGEYGYTF.

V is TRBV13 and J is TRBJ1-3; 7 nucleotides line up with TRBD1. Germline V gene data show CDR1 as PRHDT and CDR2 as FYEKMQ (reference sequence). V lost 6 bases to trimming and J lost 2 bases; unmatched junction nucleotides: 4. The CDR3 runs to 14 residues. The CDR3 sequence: CASRSTGAGNTIYF. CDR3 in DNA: TGTGCCAGCAGATCCACAGGGGCTGGAAACACCATATATTTT. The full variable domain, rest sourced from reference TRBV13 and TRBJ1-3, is AAGVIQSPRHLIKEKRETATLKCYPIPRHDTVYWYQQGPGQDPQFLISFYEKMQSDKGSIPDRFSAQQFSDYHSELNMSSLELGDSALYFCASRSTGAGNTIYFGEGSWLTVV.

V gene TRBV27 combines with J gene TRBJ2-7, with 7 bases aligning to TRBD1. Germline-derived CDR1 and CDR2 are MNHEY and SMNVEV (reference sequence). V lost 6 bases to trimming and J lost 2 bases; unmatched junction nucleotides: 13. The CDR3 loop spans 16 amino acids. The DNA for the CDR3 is TGTGCCAGCAGCACCTCTACAGGGGAAACAACCTACGAGCAGTACTTC. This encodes CASSTSTGETTYEQYF.